The following is a T cell receptor beta chain sequence with its context. The antigen is unknown. The data stem from a study of T cell repertoires in cytomegalovirus infection. Across the study: Selection of CMV epitopes for the study included recently identified HLA-C-restricted and well-studied HLA-B-restricted ones. Public TCR beta signatures indicated both CMV infection and matching HLA type. General observations from the study: HLA-C-restricted CMV clonotypes gave the most frequent clonotype in two of eight donors.

TCRdb recomputed calls from the reads with MiXCR, one row per CDR3 protein. This table has about 360,000 distinct CDR3 sequences, about 35% appearing once. Sequences were derived from cultured PBMCs, sampled from culture after CMV antigen stimulation. This clonotype originated in a human donor in good health (CMV status not recorded). Some clones in this sample may be carry-over from other donors' samples.

The CDR3 DNA follows: TGTGCCACCGGGGGGGGGCTTGGTCAGCCCCAGCATTTT. Encoded protein: CATGGGLGQPQHF. The chain combines TRBV27 with TRBJ1-5, with a tentative D call TRBD1 (6 bases). CDR1 and CDR2 (germline): MNHEY, SMNVEV (reference sequence). Trimming cost V 10 bases and J 6 bases, with 16 bases left between them. The CDR3 loop spans 13 amino acids.